The 14 T cell receptor beta chains below were found in one sample sequenced in a study of T cells in Graves' hyperthyroidism and ophthalmopathy. Regions amplified from RNA transcripts were the TCR beta CDR3 regions. First-round RT-PCR of the TCR CDR3 relied on the HTBI primer set. TCRdb ran MiXCR on the multiplex PCR reads and lists one entry per CDR3 protein. The table lists about 530,000 distinct CDR3 sequences, about a sixth of them singletons. Material for sequencing was blood. The receptors come from a woman younger than 35 with Graves' ophthalmopathy.

This chain joins TRBV29-1 and TRBJ2-7; TRBD1 aligns across 10 bases. Germline-derived CDR1 and CDR2 are SQVTM and ANQGSEA. V dropped 3 bases and J dropped 3; count of bases not matched to a gene: 2. There are 13 residues in the CDR3. The CDR3 DNA is TGCAGCGTTGAGTGGGACAGGGGCTACGAGCAGTACTTC. Translating gives CSVEWDRGYEQYF.

This clonotype was detected ten times or more. The J gene is TRBJ1-1, the V gene TRBV3-1; no clear D gene. This CDR3 has 13 amino acids. Trimming removed 3 bases from V and 4 bases from J, with 9 bases in between. Germline-derived CDR1 and CDR2 are LGHDT and YNNKEL (reference sequence). The DNA for the CDR3 is TGTGCCAGCAGCCAGGGTCGGAGCACTGAAGCTTTCTTT. It codes for CASSQGRSTEAFF.

About this clonotype: Possible read error: a much larger clone is one base away. This sequence joins TRBV6-2 or TRBV6-3 and TRBJ1-5; D perhaps matches TRBD1 (5 bases). CDR3 length: 15 residues. Trimming stripped 6 bases from V and 4 bases from J, with 16 bases between. Germline V gene lookup returns CDR1 MNHEY and CDR2 SVGEGT. The CDR3 loop reads CASSLTVAWNQPQHF. The DNA of the CDR3 is TGTGCCAGCAGCCTGACAGTAGCATGGAATCAGCCCCAGCATTTT.

The sample holds a few counts of this clonotype. The chain combines TRBV6-1 with TRBJ2-7; D possibly matches TRBD1 or TRBD2 (5 bases each). Trimming removed 6 bases at V and 6 bases at J, with 9 bases between. CDR3 length equals 11 residues. The germline CDR1 and CDR2 sequences are MNHNS and SASEGT. This CDR3 reads CASRGRSEQYF. In DNA form, the CDR3 reads TGTGCCAGCAGGGGACGGAGCGAGCAGTACTTC.

This clonotype was observed many times. V and J are TRBV7-2 and TRBJ1-1, with D maybe TRBD1 (6 bases). The V end lost 1 base, the J end lost 4 bases, and 10 bases lay between the germline ends. The CDR3 loop spans 14 amino acids. Germline assignment: CDR1 SGHTA and CDR2 FQGNSA. CDR3 protein: CASSLEGGSTEAFF. The CDR3, as DNA: TGTGCCAGCAGCTTAGAGGGGGGGAGCACTGAAGCTTTCTTT.

In its sample, this clonotype was seen many times. The chain recombines TRBV3-1 with TRBJ1-1; 9 bases match TRBD1. With V trimmed by 0 bases and J by 8 bases, 7 bases remained unmatched. Germline V CDR1 and CDR2: LGHDT, YNNKEL (reference sequence). CDR3 length: 15 amino acids. The CDR3 region has the DNA TGTGCCAGCAGCCAAGATCACAGGGGGCGCCGCGAAGCTTTCTTT. Its translation: CASSQDHRGRREAFF.

The chain employs TRBV5-4 and TRBJ2-4; weak D call: TRBD1 (6 bases). The V end lost 0 bases, the J end lost 7 bases, and 11 bases lay between the germline ends. CDR3 size: 14 residues. Germline CDR1 reads SGHNT; CDR2 reads YYREEE (reference sequence). The CDR3: CASSLAGAVNIQYF. The DNA for the CDR3 is TGTGCCAGCAGCTTGGCAGGGGCCGTTAACATTCAGTACTTC.

The table lists this clonotype with a few counts. The chain combines TRBV2 with TRBJ2-6, with D unclear. Deletions cut 3 bases from V and 0 bases from J, with 12 bases between. The CDR3 runs 17 residues. The germline V gene encodes CDR1 SNHLY and CDR2 FYNNEI. CDR3 sequence: CASSDPAISSGANVLTF. The CDR3 nucleotides read TGTGCCAGCAGTGATCCAGCGATTAGCTCTGGGGCCAACGTCCTGACTTTC.

This chain links TRBV7-8 with TRBJ1-2; D remains unclear. The CDR3 runs 18 residues. The ends were cut back, 5 bases at V and 2 bases at J, with 24 bases in the middle. CDR1 is SGHVS, CDR2 FQNEAQ, per germline. CDR3 DNA sequence: TGTGCCAGCAGCCCTACCCAAACTAGGGCCCCGAAGAACTATGGCTACACCTTC. Protein sequence: CASSPTQTRAPKNYGYTF.

CDR3 sequence (DNA): TGTGCCAGCAGCCAAGGACTAGCGGGAGGGCGGAATACGCAGTATTTT. Protein: CASSQGLAGGRNTQYF. This chain connects TRBV12-3 or TRBV12-4 to TRBJ2-3, with 15 bases aligning to TRBD2. This CDR3 is 16 amino acids long. The trim removed 6 bases at V and 7 bases at J, leaving 8 bases unmatched.

The V gene is TRBV20-1, the J gene TRBJ1-5; no clear D gene. CDR1 is DFQATT, CDR2 SNEGSKA, per germline (reference sequence). The V end was cut by 3 bases, the J end by 0 bases, with 9 bases between. This CDR3 has 14 amino acids. CDR3 DNA sequence: TGCAGTGCTAGTACGGCTTATAGCAATCAGCCCCAGCATTTT. Translation: CSASTAYSNQPQHF.

This clonotype was observed at least ten times. This chain uses TRBV12-3 or TRBV12-4 with TRBJ2-1, with 8 bases lining up with TRBD2. The trim removed 1 base at V and 2 bases at J, leaving 4 bases unmatched. The CDR3 has 16 amino acids. CDR3 nucleotides: TGTGCCAGCAGTTTAGGGTTTAGCGGGACCTACAATGAGCAGTTCTTC. Residues: CASSLGFSGTYNEQFF.

The rearrangement links TRBV9 to TRBJ2-1, with 8 positions matching TRBD1. CDR1 SGDLS and CDR2 YYNGEE come from the germline V gene. The CDR3 sequence is 14 residues long. V gave up 2 bases and J gave up 5 bases; unmatched junction bases: 3. The CDR3 spells CASSVAGGHNEQFF. The CDR3 nucleotides are TGTGCCAGCAGCGTGGCAGGGGGCCACAATGAGCAGTTCTTC.

Ten or more counts support this clonotype. The genes are TRBV6-1 and TRBJ2-4; D may be TRBD2 (6 bases). The length of the CDR3 is 14 residues. Deletions cut 4 bases from V and 6 bases from J, with 13 bases between. Germline V gives CDR1 MNHNS, CDR2 SASEGT. CDR3 sequence: CASSGRLGGNIQYF. The CDR3 nucleotides read TGTGCCAGCAGTGGGAGACTAGGAGGAAACATTCAGTACTTC.